The 23 T cell receptor beta chains below were found in one sample sequenced in a study of shared clonotypes between healthy human individuals. Libraries were prepared by immunoSEQ multiplex PCR; TCRdb keeps only in-frame clonotypes and omits some of them. Of over 2 million clones listed, 80% to 95% are singletons. The sequenced sample was naive CD4+ T cells from PBMCs. Specified subset: CD45RA+ positively selected. These receptors all stem from a man aged 18 to 30 in good health. Some clones in this sample may be carry-over from other donors' samples.

This clone was counted once. CDR3 region: CASTRTQETQYF. Written as DNA, the CDR3 is TGTGCCAGCACCCGCACCCAAGAGACCCAGTACTTC. The V call is TRBV7-9, the J call TRBJ2-5; D is unresolved. The ends were cut back, 7 bases at V and 1 base at J, with 7 bases in the middle. The germline V gene encodes CDR1 SEHNR and CDR2 FQNEAQ (reference sequence). The CDR3 covers 12 residues. The full variable domain, in which reference TRBV7-9 and TRBJ2-5 provide the parts outside the CDR3, is DTGVSQNPRHKITKRGQNVTFRCDPISEHNRLYWYRQTLGQGPEFLTYFQNEAQLEKSRLLSDRFSAERPKGSFSTLEIQRTEQGDSAMYLCASTRTQETQYFGPGTRLLVL.

This clone was observed a single time. The rearrangement uses TRBV7-8 and TRBJ2-7, with D possibly TRBD2 on 6 matching bases. The CDR3 sequence is 15 residues long. V lost 0 bases and J 2 bases, leaving 11 bases between the germline ends. The V gene's germline CDR1 is SGHVS and CDR2 FQNEAQ. The CDR3 coding sequence is TGTGCCAGCAGCTTAGCGGGACTGACCGCCTACGAGCAGTACTTC. It yields the protein CASSLAGLTAYEQYF.

The genes are TRBV30 and TRBJ2-7, with 12 nucleotides matching TRBD2. The CDR3 length is 15 residues. Germline-derived CDR1 and CDR2 are GTSNPN and SVGIG (reference sequence). J lost 1 base, V lost 2 bases, and 3 bases had no gene match. The CDR3 coding sequence is TGTGCCTGGAGTATGGGACTAGCGGGTTCCTACGAGCAGTACTTC. This gives the protein CAWSMGLAGSYEQYF. Filled out from reference TRBV30 and TRBJ2-7, the complete variable domain reads SQTIHQWPATLVQPVGSPLSLECTVEGTSNPNLYWYRQAAGRGLQLLFYSVGIGQISSEVPQNLSASRPQDRQFILSSKKLLLSDSGFYLCAWSMGLAGSYEQYFGPGTRLTVT.

This chain uses TRBV5-1 with TRBJ1-6; 9 bases fit TRBD1. Germline CDR1 and CDR2: SGHRS and YFSETQ. The ends lost 4 bases at V and 6 bases at J; junction bases unmatched: 5. The CDR3 totals 15 residues. Here the CDR3 DNA reads TGCGCCAGCAGCCTACAGACAGGGGGTAATTCACCCCTCCACTTT. Amino acids: CASSLQTGGNSPLHF.

This chain joins TRBV30 and TRBJ2-3, with 11 bases lining up with TRBD1. The CDR3 consists of 15 residues. J gave up 7 bases and V 4 bases, and 10 bases lay outside the gene matches. The germline CDR1 and CDR2 sequences are GTSNPN and SVGIG (reference sequence). The CDR3 here is CAWTRTGTGGNTQYF. The CDR3 DNA sequence: TGTGCCTGGACCCGTACCGGGACAGGGGGGAATACGCAGTATTTT.

This clone has just one count. J is TRBJ2-7 and V is TRBV5-4; D gene ambiguous. CDR3 length: 14 residues. Deletions cut 3 bases from V and 3 bases from J, with 13 bases between. Per germline, CDR1 SGHNT and CDR2 YYREEE (reference sequence). CDR3 nucleotide sequence: TGTGCCAGCAGCTCCAGCCGAACAGTCTACGAGCAGTACTTC. Protein: CASSSSRTVYEQYF.

This clone was recorded only once. V usage is TRBV27 and J usage is TRBJ1-4; a possible D gene is TRBD1 (6 bases). CDR1 MNHEY and CDR2 SMNVEV come from the germline V gene (reference sequence). Trimming took off 7 bases at V and 8 bases at J, with 29 bases between the two ends. The CDR3 has 18 residues. The CDR3 loop is CASTRSRPGGATTEKLFF. As DNA, the CDR3 is TGTGCCAGCACCCGTTCACGGCCGGGGGGGGCCACTACAGAAAAACTGTTTTTT.

The V and J genes are TRBV28 and TRBJ2-7, with no clear D. CDR1 is MDHEN, CDR2 SYDVKM, per germline. Trimming took off 4 bases at V and 0 bases at J, with 10 bases between the two ends. CDR3 size: 14 residues. CDR3 nucleotide sequence: TGTGCCAGCAGTTGGTCCCTGAGCTCCTACGAGCAGTACTTC. It codes for CASSWSLSSYEQYF.

The V and J genes are TRBV7-3 and TRBJ2-7; D gene unclear. Per the germline V gene, CDR1 is SGHTA and CDR2 is FQGTGA. The CDR3 totals 13 residues. The V end was cut by 1 base, the J end by 5 bases, with 9 bases between. CDR3 nucleotides: TGTGCCAGCAGCTTAAGTCCCCTTGACGAGCAGTACTTC. This gives the protein CASSLSPLDEQYF.

The V call is TRBV14, the J call TRBJ1-5; D perhaps matches TRBD1 (6 bases). CDR1 SGHDN and CDR2 FVKESK come from the germline V gene. V lost 4 bases to trimming and J lost 5 bases, with 12 bases between them. The CDR3 spans 14 residues. In nucleotides, the CDR3 is TGTGCCAGCAGCCGGGCAGGGGTTTATCAGCCCCAGCATTTT. Its translation: CASSRAGVYQPQHF.

CDR3 DNA sequence: TGTGCCAGCAGCCCAGGGGGGTTCTATGGCTACACCTTC. Amino acid sequence: CASSPGGFYGYTF. The genes are TRBV27 and TRBJ1-2, with TRBD1 identical over 7 bases. Losses at the gene ends were 6 bases for V and 4 bases for J; bases not matched to a gene: 5. CDR1 is MNHEY, CDR2 SMNVEV, per germline (reference sequence). The CDR3 extends over 13 amino acids.

This clone was recorded only once. The chain has TRBV19 and TRBJ2-2; TRBD1 is a possible D gene (5 bases). The V and J ends lost 1 base and 5 bases respectively, with 11 bases between them. From germline, CDR1 is LNHDA and CDR2 SQIVND (reference sequence). The CDR3 runs to 15 residues. The CDR3 is CASSIAQAGTGELFF. The CDR3 DNA follows: TGTGCCAGTAGTATAGCCCAGGCAGGGACCGGGGAGCTGTTTTTT.

V gene TRBV7-8 combines with J gene TRBJ1-1, with D possibly being TRBD1 (6 bases). Trimming pared 5 bases from V and 1 base from J, leaving 11 bases between. The CDR3 runs 14 residues. Germline CDR1 SGHVS, CDR2 FQNEAQ. CDR3 sequence (DNA): TGTGCCAGCAGCCCAGGACAGAGGAACACTGAAGCTTTCTTT. Its protein is CASSPGQRNTEAFF.

The V and J genes are TRBV5-1 and TRBJ2-1; no clear D. This CDR3 is built from 13 residues. Trimming shortened V by 5 bases and J by 9 bases, and 15 bases separated the two germline ends. Germline CDR1 SGHRS, CDR2 YFSETQ. The CDR3 DNA reads as TGCGCCAGCAGACCCAGCACAATGGGTGAGCAGTTCTTC. It yields the protein CASRPSTMGEQFF.

The chain joins TRBV5-5 to TRBJ2-7, with D maybe TRBD1 (6 bases). CDR3 size: 15 residues. V was pared by 3 bases and J by 0 bases, with 13 bases between. Looked up from germline, CDR1 is SGHKS and CDR2 is YYEKEE (reference sequence). CDR3 nucleotides: TGTGCCAGCAGCTCTATCCCAGGGGTCTCCTACGAGCAGTACTTC. As protein: CASSSIPGVSYEQYF.

The V call is TRBV6-1, the J call TRBJ1-4; 10 nucleotides match TRBD1. CDR3 size: 15 residues. J lost 3 bases, V lost 4 bases, and 2 bases had no gene match. Germline CDR1 reads MNHNS; CDR2 reads SASEGT. This chain's CDR3 is CASSVDRGANEKLFF. Here the CDR3 DNA reads TGTGCCAGCAGTGTGGACAGGGGGGCTAATGAAAAACTGTTTTTT.

The chain combines TRBV14 with TRBJ1-5; D is unresolved. The V gene's germline CDR1 is SGHDN and CDR2 FVKESK. The CDR3 sequence is 14 residues long. Trimming stripped 4 bases from V and 7 bases from J, with 14 bases between. The CDR3 DNA is TGTGCCAGCAGCCTGGGAGGGTCAAGACAGCCCCAGCATTTT. It translates to CASSLGGSRQPQHF.

This chain joins TRBV6-1 and TRBJ1-1, with D unresolved. The length of the CDR3 is 15 residues. The germline V and J ends were trimmed by 5 bases and 3 bases, with 16 bases remaining between them. In germline, CDR1 is MNHNS, CDR2 SASEGT. The CDR3 nucleotides are TGTGCCAGCAGTAAGACTAGTCTCCCCTACACTGAAGCTTTCTTT. Protein: CASSKTSLPYTEAFF.

The table lists this clone with a few counts. V and J are TRBV10-3 and TRBJ1-2, with D perhaps TRBD1 (5 bases). This CDR3 contains 12 residues. Per germline, CDR1 ENHRY and CDR2 SYGVKD. With 9 bases removed from V and 6 bases from J, the gap between germline ends came to 14 bases. Written as DNA, the CDR3 is TGTGCCATTGGGACGTTGGGCGATGGCTACACCTTC. Its translation is CAIGTLGDGYTF.

In this sample, this clone turned up a few times. CDR3 sequence (DNA): TGTGCCAGCCGGCCGCTGAACACTGAAGCTTTCTTT. Encoded protein: CASRPLNTEAFF. The chain employs TRBV9 and TRBJ1-1; D not certain. CDR1 SGDLS and CDR2 YYNGEE come from the germline V gene. CDR3 length: 12 amino acids. Trimming took 7 bases from V and 0 from J, leaving 7 bases between them. The full variable domain, in which reference TRBV9 and TRBJ1-1 provide the parts outside the CDR3, is DSGVTQTPKHLITATGQRVTLRCSPRSGDLSVYWYQQSLDQGLQFLIQYYNGEERAKGNILERFSAQQFPDLHSELNLSSLELGDSALYFCASRPLNTEAFFGQGTRLTVV.

The V call is TRBV28, the J call TRBJ2-4; 8 positions agree with TRBD1. Trimming took 6 bases from V and 8 from J; bases not matched to a gene: 9. Germline-derived CDR1 and CDR2 are MDHEN and SYDVKM. The CDR3 extends over 14 amino acids. CDR3 in DNA: TGTGCCAGCAGCCGGGGCCAGGGGGCTGACATTCAGTACTTC. This encodes CASSRGQGADIQYF.

Regarding this clone: Other DNA sequences from this sample encode an identical CDR3 as well. V usage is TRBV7-9 and J usage is TRBJ2-1, with D perhaps matching TRBD2 (6 bases). Germline values: CDR1 SEHNR, CDR2 FQNEAQ (reference sequence). Trimming took off 5 bases at V and 4 bases at J, with 12 bases between the two ends. This CDR3 contains 14 residues. The CDR3 loop is CASSTRDSYNEQFF. CDR3 DNA: TGTGCCAGCAGCACAAGGGACTCATACAATGAGCAGTTCTTC.

V is TRBV19 and J is TRBJ1-1; weak D call: TRBD1 (6 bases). Trimming took off 3 bases at V and 0 bases at J, with 17 bases between the two ends. Per germline, CDR1 LNHDA and CDR2 SQIVND (reference sequence). This CDR3 contains 17 residues. In DNA, the CDR3 is TGTGCCAGTAGTATTGGTCCAGGGGCGATTATGAACACTGAAGCTTTCTTT. It codes for CASSIGPGAIMNTEAFF. The full variable domain, rest sourced from reference TRBV19 and TRBJ1-1, is DGGITQSPKYLFRKEGQNVTLSCEQNLNHDAMYWYRQDPGQGLRLIYYSQIVNDFQKGDIAEGYSVSREKKESFPLTVTSAQKNPTAFYLCASSIGPGAIMNTEAFFGQGTRLTVV.